The 27 T cell receptor beta chains reported below all come from one sample, sequenced in a study of CD8 T cells in ankylosing spondylitis. Antigen specificity for these receptors is unknown. Overall study findings and caveats: A TCR beta motif of several highly homologous variants appeared characteristic of ankylosing spondylitis blood.

TCRdb recomputed calls from the 5' RACE reads with MiXCR, one row per CDR3 protein. Altogether approximately 400,000 distinct CDR3 sequences are present, about a sixth being singletons, with the ten largest covering over 0.9%. Sequencing used blood, either unsorted or a sorted T cell fraction (not recorded which). All receptors derive from a male donor with ankylosing spondylitis.

The V gene is TRBV4-1, the J gene TRBJ1-4, with D tentatively TRBD1 (5 bases). CDR1 is MGHRA and CDR2 is YSYEKL in the germline V gene. The CDR3 runs 14 residues. The germline V and J ends were trimmed by 0 bases and 8 bases, with 10 bases remaining between them. The CDR3 reads CASSQDQGREKLFF. The CDR3 DNA reads TGCGCCAGCAGCCAAGATCAGGGCCGGGAAAAACTGTTTTTT.

The V call is TRBV5-1, the J call TRBJ2-5; 7 bases are shared with TRBD1. V trimming: 0 bases; J trimming: 7 bases; junction bases outside the gene matches: 6. The CDR3 contains 14 residues. Germline CDR1 reads SGHRS; CDR2 reads YFSETQ. The CDR3 sequence: CASSLGDREGTQYF. For the CDR3, the DNA is TGCGCCAGCAGCTTGGGTGACAGGGAAGGGACCCAGTACTTC.

This clonotype has at least ten counts. The chain couples TRBV7-2 to TRBJ1-1; weak D call: TRBD1 (5 bases). Germline V gene sequence: CDR1 SGHTA, CDR2 FQGNSA. The CDR3 runs 13 residues. Trimming stripped 2 bases from V and 9 bases from J, with 13 bases between. As DNA, the CDR3 is TGTGCCAGCAGCTTAACACTGGAGGGGAAAGCTTTCTTT. As protein: CASSLTLEGKAFF.

V and J are TRBV4-1 and TRBJ1-2, with 8 bases that match TRBD1. Germline CDR1 MGHRA, CDR2 YSYEKL. V dropped 0 bases and J dropped 7; count of bases not matched to a gene: 10. The CDR3 consists of 16 residues. This CDR3 is CASSQDPGRGLFGYTF. The CDR3 DNA reads TGCGCCAGCAGCCAAGATCCCGGCAGGGGGCTCTTTGGCTACACCTTC.

V gene TRBV5-1 combines with J gene TRBJ1-1, with D hard to call. The V end lost 0 bases, the J end lost 1 base, and 7 bases lay between the germline ends. This CDR3 comprises 14 residues. Per the germline V gene, CDR1 is SGHRS and CDR2 is YFSETQ. CDR3 in DNA: TGCGCCAGCAGCTTGGAGAGCAGGAACACTGAAGCTTTCTTT. The encoded protein is CASSLESRNTEAFF.

This clonotype was seen a few times. J is TRBJ2-2 and V is TRBV28, with 9 positions matching TRBD1. Trimming removed 6 bases from V and 7 bases from J; junction bases left unmatched: 6. The CDR3 has 14 residues. Germline CDR1 is MDHEN and CDR2 is SYDVKM. The CDR3 bases are TGTGCCAGCAGGAGACAGGGGGGAAGCGGGGAGCTGTTTTTT. As protein: CASRRQGGSGELFF.

The chain joins TRBV6-5 to TRBJ1-6; D unresolved. Germline V gene sequence: CDR1 MNHEY, CDR2 SVGAGI. The CDR3 length is 16 residues. The ends were cut back, 0 bases at V and 7 bases at J, with 13 bases in the middle. CDR3 amino acids: CASSYSRRTGNSPLHF. CDR3 DNA: TGTGCCAGCAGTTACTCGAGACGGACTGGGAATTCACCCCTCCACTTT.

This chain joins TRBV7-2 and TRBJ2-5, with 8 bases matching TRBD1. The CDR3 contains 13 residues. Trimming cost V 3 bases and J 11 bases; bases outside gene matches: 8. Germline CDR1 and CDR2: SGHTA and FQGNSA. This CDR3 reads CASSFQGALGQYF. CDR3 sequence (DNA): TGTGCCAGCAGCTTTCAGGGGGCGCTGGGTCAGTACTTC.

This clonotype was counted a few times. Since the CDR3 does not end with the conserved phenylalanine or tryptophan, this likely comes from a read error. The limits of the CDR3 on the DNA are not certain, so only TCRdb's listed CDR3 is given. The rearrangement uses TRBV13 and TRBJ2-7; the D call of TRBD1 is as the table states it, not checked on the DNA. Looked up from germline, CDR1 is PRHDT and CDR2 is FYEKMQ (reference sequence). The CDR3 is 13 residues long, ends included. CDR3 protein: CASSLGRGGPSGS.

The chain recombines TRBV11-3 with TRBJ2-5; either TRBD1 or TRBD2 may fit D (5 bases each). V was trimmed by 1 base and J by 4 bases, leaving 16 bases between them. Germline V gene lookup returns CDR1 SGHNT and CDR2 YENEEA. This CDR3 region has 16 residues. The CDR3 here is CASSLGGKDGGETQYF. In DNA form, the CDR3 reads TGTGCCAGCAGCTTAGGGGGGAAAGATGGAGGAGAGACCCAGTACTTC.

The chain couples TRBV7-2 to TRBJ1-6; D unclear. The ends were cut back, 1 base at V and 6 bases at J, with 10 bases in the middle. The CDR3 length is 15 residues. Germline CDR1 is SGHTA and CDR2 is FQGNSA. The CDR3 bases are TGTGCCAGCAGCTTAGGGTCAGGAGTTAATTCACCCCTCCACTTT. Translation: CASSLGSGVNSPLHF.

This clonotype was observed many times. The chain carries TRBV5-1 and TRBJ2-7, with TRBD2 identical over 8 bases. J lost 7 bases, V lost 0 bases, and 3 bases had no gene match. Germline V gene lookup returns CDR1 SGHRS and CDR2 YFSETQ. The length of the CDR3 is 13 residues. This CDR3 reads CASSLDGRGEQYF. Here the CDR3 DNA reads TGCGCCAGCAGCTTGGACGGGAGGGGGGAGCAGTACTTC. The full variable domain, with the rest looked up from reference TRBV5-1 and TRBJ2-7, is KAGVTQTPRYLIKTRGQQVTLSCSPISGHRSVSWYQQTPGQGLQFLFEYFSETQRNKGNFPGRFSGRQFSNSRSEMNVSTLELGDSALYLCASSLDGRGEQYFGPGTRLTVT.

The V gene is TRBV14, the J gene TRBJ2-7, with D possibly matching TRBD2 (6 bases). Trimming left V 0 bases short and J 1 base short, with 16 bases between. Per germline, CDR1 SGHDN and CDR2 FVKESK. The CDR3 sequence is 17 residues long. The CDR3 DNA is TGTGCCAGCAGCCAAGATGTCGGGGGTTTCCCTTCCTACGAGCAGTACTTC. Translated: CASSQDVGGFPSYEQYF.

This clonotype was picked up many times. The junction and the germline gene differ at one end; a read error may be behind it. The genes are TRBV6-2 or TRBV6-3 and TRBJ2-1, with D unclear. The CDR3 has 12 residues. Germline V CDR1 and CDR2: MNHEY, SVGEGT. The CDR3 loop reads CASSPPYNELFF. For the CDR3, the DNA is TGTGCCAGCAGTCCGCCTTACAATGAGCTGTTCTTC.

The chain combines TRBV12-5 with TRBJ2-3; 8 bases are a match to TRBD2. Germline V gene sequence: CDR1 LGHNT, CDR2 FRNRAP. CDR3 length: 17 residues. J was trimmed by 1 base and V by 0 bases; bases with no gene match: 6. The CDR3 is CASGLVVLTSGTDTQYF. As DNA, the CDR3 is TGTGCTAGTGGTTTGGTAGTTTTGACTAGCGGCACAGATACGCAGTATTTT. The full variable domain, rest sourced from reference TRBV12-5 and TRBJ2-3, is DARVTQTPRHKVTEMGQEVTMRCQPILGHNTVFWYRQTMMQGLELLAYFRNRAPLDDSGMPKDRFSAEMPDATLATLKIQPSEPRDSAVYFCASGLVVLTSGTDTQYFGPGTRLTVL.

This clonotype has just a few counts. The chain uses TRBV6-1 and TRBJ1-5; 7 bases map to TRBD1. CDR1 is MNHNS and CDR2 is SASEGT in the germline V gene. This CDR3 contains 16 residues. Losses at the gene ends were 6 bases for V and 2 bases for J; bases not matched to a gene: 10. CDR3 loop: CASRVGDSTRNQPQHF. The DNA of the CDR3 is TGTGCCAGCAGGGTGGGGGACAGCACACGCAATCAGCCCCAGCATTTT.

This clonotype was seen a few times. The chain combines TRBV7-2 with TRBJ1-3; D is ambiguous. Germline assignment: CDR1 SGHTA and CDR2 FQGNSA. The CDR3 is 15 amino acids. Trimming stripped 1 base from V and 4 bases from J, with 11 bases between. The CDR3 spells CASSLGTMGGNTIYF. The CDR3 DNA sequence: TGTGCCAGCAGCTTAGGGACGATGGGGGGAAACACCATATATTTT.

The chain couples TRBV15 to TRBJ1-2, with D possibly matching TRBD1 (6 bases). Trimming left V 0 bases short and J 6 bases short, with 17 bases between. Germline lookup yields CDR1 LNHNV and CDR2 YYDKDF (reference sequence). The CDR3 runs 16 residues. The CDR3 DNA reads TGTGCCACCAGCAGAGATCAGACGGGACAAAGGAATGGCTACACCTTC. Amino acid sequence: CATSRDQTGQRNGYTF.

This clonotype was detected many times. This sequence joins TRBV4-3 and TRBJ2-7; 10 positions match TRBD2. The J segment lost 3 bases and the V segment lost 4 bases, leaving 6 bases of the junction unmatched. This CDR3 has 15 amino acids. CDR1 and CDR2 (germline): LGHNA, YSLEER. This CDR3 reads CASSRASGRDYEQYF. CDR3 DNA sequence: TGCGCCAGCAGCCGCGCTAGCGGGAGAGACTACGAGCAGTACTTC.

This chain's CDR3 is CASSSIHTGELFF. The CDR3 nucleotides read TGTGCCAGCAGCTCCATCCACACCGGGGAGCTGTTTTTT. The chain is built from TRBV7-3 and TRBJ2-2; D is ambiguous. The ends were cut back, 4 bases at V and 3 bases at J, with 6 bases in the middle. Germline values: CDR1 SGHTA, CDR2 FQGTGA. The CDR3 runs 13 residues.

This clonotype was seen many times. The CDR3 loop reads CATSQGQGYNDEQFF. The CDR3 coding sequence is TGTGCCACCAGCCAAGGACAGGGCTATAACGATGAGCAGTTCTTC. V gene TRBV15 combines with J gene TRBJ2-1, with TRBD1 identical over 8 bases. CDR1 and CDR2 (germline): LNHNV, YYDKDF (reference sequence). The CDR3 consists of 15 residues. The V and J ends lost 5 bases and 8 bases, in that order; junction bases with no gene match: 11.

This clonotype was counted between two and nine times. The V and J genes are TRBV7-2 and TRBJ2-7, with TRBD2 matching 7 bases. The CDR3 sequence is 17 residues long. V was clipped by 4 bases and J by 0 bases; unmatched bases: 12. CDR1 is SGHTA, CDR2 FQGNSA, per germline. The CDR3, as DNA: TGTGCCAGCAGCTCCCTCATATCGGGAGGTCCCTCCTACGAGCAGTACTTC. Its protein product is CASSSLISGGPSYEQYF.

This clonotype was counted at least ten times. The V and J genes are TRBV2 and TRBJ2-2; weak D call: TRBD1 (5 bases). The V gene's germline CDR1 is SNHLY and CDR2 FYNNEI. The CDR3 totals 15 residues. V lost 4 bases to trimming and J lost 1 base, with 10 bases between them. This chain's CDR3 is CASSVLGQNTGELFF. The CDR3, as DNA: TGTGCCAGCAGTGTCCTAGGACAGAACACCGGGGAGCTGTTTTTT.

This clonotype was counted ten times or more. This chain joins TRBV24-1 and TRBJ1-2, with 7 bases identical to TRBD1. V shed 5 bases, J shed 3 bases, and the junction held 5 bases outside the gene matches. Germline loops: CDR1 KGHDR, CDR2 SFDVKD. The CDR3 consists of 14 residues. The CDR3 spells CATSGSDRDYGYTF. The CDR3 DNA reads TGTGCCACCAGTGGTTCCGACAGGGACTATGGCTACACCTTC.

A note on this clonotype: In this CDR3 the conserved last residue, phenylalanine or tryptophan, is missing, so a read error is likely. V is TRBV12-3 or TRBV12-4 and J is TRBJ2-2; weak D call: TRBD1 (5 bases). The V gene lost 6 bases and the J gene lost 0 bases, with 8 bases spanning the gap. CDR3 length equals 14 residues. CDR3 coding DNA: TGTGCCAGCAGCTCGACAGCGAACACCGGGGAGCTGTTTCTT. The encoded protein is CASSSTANTGELFL.

A few counts support this clonotype. The chain recombines TRBV20-1 with TRBJ2-6; D is undetermined. The CDR3 loop spans 14 amino acids. Trimming stripped 6 bases from V and 0 bases from J, with 9 bases between. Per germline, CDR1 DFQATT and CDR2 SNEGSKA (reference sequence). The CDR3 DNA reads TGCAGTGCCGACGGTTCCTCTGGGGCCAACGTCCTGACTTTC. Protein product: CSADGSSGANVLTF.

V is TRBV20-1 and J is TRBJ2-2; D is possibly TRBD2 (6 bases). The CDR3 totals 14 residues. V gave up 5 bases and J gave up 0 bases, with 10 bases separating them. Germline V CDR1 and CDR2: DFQATT, SNEGSKA (reference sequence). The CDR3 protein is CSAWSGSNTGELFF. The CDR3 nucleotides are TGCAGTGCTTGGAGCGGGTCGAACACCGGGGAGCTGTTTTTT.